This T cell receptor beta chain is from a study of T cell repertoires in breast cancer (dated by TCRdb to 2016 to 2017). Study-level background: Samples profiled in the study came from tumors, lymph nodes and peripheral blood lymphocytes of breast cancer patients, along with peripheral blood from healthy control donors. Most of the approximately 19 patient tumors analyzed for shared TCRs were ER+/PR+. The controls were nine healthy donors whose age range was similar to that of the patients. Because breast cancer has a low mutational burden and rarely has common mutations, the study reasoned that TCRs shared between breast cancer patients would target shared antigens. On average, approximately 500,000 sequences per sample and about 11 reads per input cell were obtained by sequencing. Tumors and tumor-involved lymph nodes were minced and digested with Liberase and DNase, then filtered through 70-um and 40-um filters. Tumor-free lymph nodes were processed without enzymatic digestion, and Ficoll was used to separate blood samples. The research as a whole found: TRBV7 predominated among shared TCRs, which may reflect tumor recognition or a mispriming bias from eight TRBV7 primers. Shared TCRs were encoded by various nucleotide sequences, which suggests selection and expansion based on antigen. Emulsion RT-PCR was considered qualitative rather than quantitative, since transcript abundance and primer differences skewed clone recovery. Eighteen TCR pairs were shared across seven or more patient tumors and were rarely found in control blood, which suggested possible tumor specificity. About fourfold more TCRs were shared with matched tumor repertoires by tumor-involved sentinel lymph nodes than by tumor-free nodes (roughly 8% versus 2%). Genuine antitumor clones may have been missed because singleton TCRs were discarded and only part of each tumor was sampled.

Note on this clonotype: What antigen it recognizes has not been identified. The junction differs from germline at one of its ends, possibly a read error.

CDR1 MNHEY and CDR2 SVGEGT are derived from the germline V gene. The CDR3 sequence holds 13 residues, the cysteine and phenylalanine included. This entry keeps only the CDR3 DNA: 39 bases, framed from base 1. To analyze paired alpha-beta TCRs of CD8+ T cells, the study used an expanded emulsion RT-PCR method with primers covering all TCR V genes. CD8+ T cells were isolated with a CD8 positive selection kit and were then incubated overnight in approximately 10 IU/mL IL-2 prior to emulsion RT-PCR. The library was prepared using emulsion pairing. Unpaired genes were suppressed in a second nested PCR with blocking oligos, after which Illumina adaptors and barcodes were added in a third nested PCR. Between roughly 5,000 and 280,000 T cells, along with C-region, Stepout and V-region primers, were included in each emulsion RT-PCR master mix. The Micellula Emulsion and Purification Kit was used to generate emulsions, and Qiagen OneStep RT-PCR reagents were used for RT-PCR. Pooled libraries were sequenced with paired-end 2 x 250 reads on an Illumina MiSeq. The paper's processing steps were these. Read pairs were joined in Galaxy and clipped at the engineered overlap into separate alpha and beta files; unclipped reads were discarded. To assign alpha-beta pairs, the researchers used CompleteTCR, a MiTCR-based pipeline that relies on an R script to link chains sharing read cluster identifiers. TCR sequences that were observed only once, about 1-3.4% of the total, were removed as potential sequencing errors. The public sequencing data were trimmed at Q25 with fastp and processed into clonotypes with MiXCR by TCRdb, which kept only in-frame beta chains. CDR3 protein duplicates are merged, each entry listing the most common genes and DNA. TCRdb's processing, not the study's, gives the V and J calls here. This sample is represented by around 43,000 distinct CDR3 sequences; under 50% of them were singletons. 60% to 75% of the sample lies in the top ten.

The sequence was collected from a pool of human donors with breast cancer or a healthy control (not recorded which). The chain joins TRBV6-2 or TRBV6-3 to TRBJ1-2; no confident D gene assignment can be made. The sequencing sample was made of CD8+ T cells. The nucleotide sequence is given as TGTGCCAGCAGTTACGGGCAGGATGATGGCCACACCTTC. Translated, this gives CASSYGQDDGHTF.